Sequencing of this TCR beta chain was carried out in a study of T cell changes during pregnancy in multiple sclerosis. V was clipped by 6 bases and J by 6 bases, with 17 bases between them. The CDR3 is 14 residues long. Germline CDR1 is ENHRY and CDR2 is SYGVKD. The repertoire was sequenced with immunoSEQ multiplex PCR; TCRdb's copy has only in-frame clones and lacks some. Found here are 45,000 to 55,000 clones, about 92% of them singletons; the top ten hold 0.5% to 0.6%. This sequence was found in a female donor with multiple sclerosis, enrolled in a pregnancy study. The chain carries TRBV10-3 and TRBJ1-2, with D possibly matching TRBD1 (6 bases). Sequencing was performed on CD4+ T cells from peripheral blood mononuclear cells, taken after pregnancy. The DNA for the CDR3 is TGTGCCATCAGCGGAACACAGGGAAACAATGGCTACACCTTC. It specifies CAISGTQGNNGYTF.